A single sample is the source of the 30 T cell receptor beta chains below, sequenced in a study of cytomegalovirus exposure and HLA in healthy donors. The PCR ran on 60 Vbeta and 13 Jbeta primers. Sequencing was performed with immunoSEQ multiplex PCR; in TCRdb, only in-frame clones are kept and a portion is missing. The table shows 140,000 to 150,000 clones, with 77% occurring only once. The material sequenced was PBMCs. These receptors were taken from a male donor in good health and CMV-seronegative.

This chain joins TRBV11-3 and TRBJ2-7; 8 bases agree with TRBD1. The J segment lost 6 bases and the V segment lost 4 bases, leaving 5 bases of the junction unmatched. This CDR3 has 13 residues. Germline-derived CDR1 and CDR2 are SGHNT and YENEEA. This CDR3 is CASSSRGRTEQYF. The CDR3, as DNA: TGTGCCAGCAGCTCCAGGGGGCGCACCGAGCAGTACTTC.

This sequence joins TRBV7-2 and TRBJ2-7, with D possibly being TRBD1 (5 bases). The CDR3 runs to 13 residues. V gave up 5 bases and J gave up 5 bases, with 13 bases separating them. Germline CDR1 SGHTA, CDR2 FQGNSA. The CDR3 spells CASSNPAGNEQYF. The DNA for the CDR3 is TGTGCCAGCAGCAACCCCGCAGGGAACGAGCAGTACTTC.

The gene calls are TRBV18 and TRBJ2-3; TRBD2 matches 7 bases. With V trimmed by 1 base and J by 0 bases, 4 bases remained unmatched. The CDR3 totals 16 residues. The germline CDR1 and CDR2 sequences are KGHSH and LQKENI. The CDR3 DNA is TGTGCCAGCTCACCACGTTCTAGCGGTAGCACAGATACGCAGTATTTT. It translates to CASSPRSSGSTDTQYF.

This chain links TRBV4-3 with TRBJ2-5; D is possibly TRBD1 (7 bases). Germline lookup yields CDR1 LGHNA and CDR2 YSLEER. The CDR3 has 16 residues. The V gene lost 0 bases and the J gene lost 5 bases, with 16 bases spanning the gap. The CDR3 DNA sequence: TGCGCCAGCAGCCAAGATTGGCAGGGGGGATTGGAGACCCAGTACTTC. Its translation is CASSQDWQGGLETQYF.

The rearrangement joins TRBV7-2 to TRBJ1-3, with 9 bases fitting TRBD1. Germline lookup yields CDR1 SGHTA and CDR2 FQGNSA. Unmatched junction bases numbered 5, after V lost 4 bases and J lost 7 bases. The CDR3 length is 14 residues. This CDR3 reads CASSSRTGDNTIYF. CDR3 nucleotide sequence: TGTGCCAGCAGCTCCCGGACAGGGGACAACACCATATATTTT.

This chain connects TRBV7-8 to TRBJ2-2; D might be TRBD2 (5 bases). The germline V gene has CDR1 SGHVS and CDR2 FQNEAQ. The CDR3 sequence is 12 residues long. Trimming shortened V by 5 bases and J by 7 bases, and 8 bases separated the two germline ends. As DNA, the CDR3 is TGTGCCAGCAGCCCCGCGGGCGGGGAGCTGTTTTTT. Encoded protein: CASSPAGGELFF.

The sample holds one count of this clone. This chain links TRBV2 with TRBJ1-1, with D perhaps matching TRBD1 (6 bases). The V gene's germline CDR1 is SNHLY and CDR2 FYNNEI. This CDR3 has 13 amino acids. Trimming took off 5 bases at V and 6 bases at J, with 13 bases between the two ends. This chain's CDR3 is CASSPQGIAEAFF. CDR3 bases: TGTGCCAGCAGTCCCCAGGGGATCGCTGAAGCTTTCTTT.

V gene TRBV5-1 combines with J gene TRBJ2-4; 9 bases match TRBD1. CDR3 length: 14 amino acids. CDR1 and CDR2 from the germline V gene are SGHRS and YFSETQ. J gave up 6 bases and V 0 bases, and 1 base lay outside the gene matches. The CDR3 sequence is CASSLEGQGNIQYF. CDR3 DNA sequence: TGCGCCAGCAGCTTGGAGGGACAGGGAAACATTCAGTACTTC.

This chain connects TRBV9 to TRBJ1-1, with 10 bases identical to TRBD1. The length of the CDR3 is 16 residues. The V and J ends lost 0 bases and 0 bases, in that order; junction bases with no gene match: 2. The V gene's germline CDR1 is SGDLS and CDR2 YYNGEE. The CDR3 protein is CASSVGTGGLNTEAFF. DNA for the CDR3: TGTGCCAGCAGCGTAGGGACAGGGGGATTGAACACTGAAGCTTTCTTT.

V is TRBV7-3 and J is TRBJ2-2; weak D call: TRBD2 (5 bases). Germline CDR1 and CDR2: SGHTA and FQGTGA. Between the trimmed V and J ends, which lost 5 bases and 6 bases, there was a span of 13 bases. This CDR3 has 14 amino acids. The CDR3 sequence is CASSKLMGAGELFF. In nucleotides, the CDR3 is TGTGCCAGCAGCAAATTGATGGGAGCCGGGGAGCTGTTTTTT.

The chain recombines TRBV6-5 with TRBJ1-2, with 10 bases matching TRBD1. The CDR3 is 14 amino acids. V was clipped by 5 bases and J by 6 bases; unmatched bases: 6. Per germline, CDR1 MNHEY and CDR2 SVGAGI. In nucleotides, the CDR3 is TGTGCCAGCAGTGGAAGGGACAGGGGCCATGGCTACACCTTC. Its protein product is CASSGRDRGHGYTF.

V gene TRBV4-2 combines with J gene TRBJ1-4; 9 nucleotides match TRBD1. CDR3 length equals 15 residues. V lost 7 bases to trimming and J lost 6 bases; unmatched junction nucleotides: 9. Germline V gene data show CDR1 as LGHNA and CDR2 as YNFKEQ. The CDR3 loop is CASNPPGTGYEKLFF. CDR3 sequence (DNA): TGTGCCAGCAACCCGCCGGGGACAGGGTATGAAAAACTGTTTTTT.

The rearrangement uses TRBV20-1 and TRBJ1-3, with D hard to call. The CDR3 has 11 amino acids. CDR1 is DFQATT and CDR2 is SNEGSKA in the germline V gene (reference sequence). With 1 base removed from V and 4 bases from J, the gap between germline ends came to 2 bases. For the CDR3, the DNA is TGCAGTGCTAGAGTAGGAAACACCATATATTTT. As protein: CSARVGNTIYF.

CDR3 amino acids: CASSFMTGDNYGYTF. The CDR3, as DNA: TGTGCCAGCAGCTTCATGACAGGCGATAACTATGGCTACACCTTC. V gene TRBV7-9 combines with J gene TRBJ1-2; D is possibly TRBD1 (6 bases). CDR1 and CDR2 from the germline V gene are SEHNR and FQNEAQ (reference sequence). This CDR3 is built from 15 residues. Trimming cost V 3 bases and J 1 base, with 12 bases left between them.

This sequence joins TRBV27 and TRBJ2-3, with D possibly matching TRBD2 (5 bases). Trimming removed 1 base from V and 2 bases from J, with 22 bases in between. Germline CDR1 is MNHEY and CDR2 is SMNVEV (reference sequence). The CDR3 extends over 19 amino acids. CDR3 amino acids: CASSLCDLNWTRYTDTQYF. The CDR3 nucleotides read TGTGCCAGCAGTTTATGCGACCTCAATTGGACTCGGTACACAGATACGCAGTATTTT.

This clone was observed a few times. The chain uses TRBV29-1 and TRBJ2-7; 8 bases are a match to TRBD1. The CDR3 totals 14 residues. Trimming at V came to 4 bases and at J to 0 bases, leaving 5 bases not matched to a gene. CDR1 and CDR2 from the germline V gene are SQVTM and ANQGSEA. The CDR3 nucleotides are TGCAGCGTTGTCGGACAGGGTACCTCCTACGAGCAGTACTTC. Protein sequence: CSVVGQGTSYEQYF.

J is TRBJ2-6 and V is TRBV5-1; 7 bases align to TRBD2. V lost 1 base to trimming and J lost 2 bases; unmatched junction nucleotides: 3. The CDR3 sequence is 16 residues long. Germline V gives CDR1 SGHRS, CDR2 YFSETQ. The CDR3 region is CASSLSGGPGANVLTF. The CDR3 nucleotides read TGCGCCAGCAGCTTGTCGGGAGGTCCTGGGGCCAACGTCCTGACTTTC.

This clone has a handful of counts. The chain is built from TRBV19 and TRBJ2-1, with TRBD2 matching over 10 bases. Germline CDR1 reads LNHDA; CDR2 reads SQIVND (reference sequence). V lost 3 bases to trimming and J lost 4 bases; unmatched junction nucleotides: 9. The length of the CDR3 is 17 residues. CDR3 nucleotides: TGTGCCAGTAGTATGGATTTCGGACTAGCGGATTACAATGAGCAGTTCTTC. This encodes CASSMDFGLADYNEQFF.

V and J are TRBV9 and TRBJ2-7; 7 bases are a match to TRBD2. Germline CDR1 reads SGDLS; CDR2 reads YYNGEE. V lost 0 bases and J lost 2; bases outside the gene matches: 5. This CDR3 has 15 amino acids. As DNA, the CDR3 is TGTGCCAGCAGCGTAGGACTAGCACTTGCCTACGAGCAGTACTTC. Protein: CASSVGLALAYEQYF.

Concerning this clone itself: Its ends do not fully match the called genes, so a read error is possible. CDR3 bases: TGTGCCAGCTCACCAACAGACAGACTTCACTCTGGGGCCAACGGCCTGACTTTC. Its protein product is CASSPTDRLHSGANGLTF. The rearrangement joins TRBV18 to TRBJ2-6; D is possibly TRBD1 (5 bases). This CDR3 contains 18 residues. Germline V gene lookup returns CDR1 KGHSH and CDR2 LQKENI. The full variable domain, rest sourced from reference TRBV18 and TRBJ2-6, is NAGVMQNPRHLVRRRGQEARLRCSPMKGHSHVYWYRQLPEEGLKFMVYLQKENIIDESGMPKERFSAEFPKEGPSILRIQQVVRGDSAAYFCASSPTDRLHSGANGLTFGAGSRLTVL.

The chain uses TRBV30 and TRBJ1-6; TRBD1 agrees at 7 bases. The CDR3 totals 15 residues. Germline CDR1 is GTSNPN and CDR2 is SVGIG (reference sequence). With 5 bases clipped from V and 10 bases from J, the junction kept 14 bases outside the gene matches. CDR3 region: CAWRDNGRGNSPLHF. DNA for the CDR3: TGTGCCTGGCGGGATAACGGCAGGGGGAACTCACCCCTCCACTTT.

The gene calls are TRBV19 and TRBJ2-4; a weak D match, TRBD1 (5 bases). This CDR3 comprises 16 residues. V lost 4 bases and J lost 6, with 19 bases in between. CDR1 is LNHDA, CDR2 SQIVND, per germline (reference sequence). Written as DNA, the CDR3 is TGTGCCAGTAGTACCGACAGTTCTTGGAGAGCAAACATTCAGTACTTC. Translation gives CASSTDSSWRANIQYF.

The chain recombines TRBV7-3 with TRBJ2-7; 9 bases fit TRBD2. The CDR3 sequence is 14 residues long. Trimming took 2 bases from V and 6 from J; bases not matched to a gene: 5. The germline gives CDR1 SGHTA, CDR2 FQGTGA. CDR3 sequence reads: CASSLSGLATEQYF. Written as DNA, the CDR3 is TGTGCCAGCAGCTTATCGGGACTAGCAACCGAGCAGTACTTC.

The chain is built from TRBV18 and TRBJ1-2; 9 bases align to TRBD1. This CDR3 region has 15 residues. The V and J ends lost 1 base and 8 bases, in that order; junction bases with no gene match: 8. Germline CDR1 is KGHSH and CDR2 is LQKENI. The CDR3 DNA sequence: TGTGCCAGCTCACCACGGGACAGGGTATTTGGAGGCTACACCTTC. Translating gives CASSPRDRVFGGYTF.

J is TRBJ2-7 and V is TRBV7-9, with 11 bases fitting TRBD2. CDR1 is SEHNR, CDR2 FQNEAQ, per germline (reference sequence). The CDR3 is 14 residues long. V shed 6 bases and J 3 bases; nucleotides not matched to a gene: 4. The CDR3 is CASSSGTSGYEQYF. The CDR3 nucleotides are TGTGCCAGCAGTTCCGGGACTAGCGGCTACGAGCAGTACTTC.

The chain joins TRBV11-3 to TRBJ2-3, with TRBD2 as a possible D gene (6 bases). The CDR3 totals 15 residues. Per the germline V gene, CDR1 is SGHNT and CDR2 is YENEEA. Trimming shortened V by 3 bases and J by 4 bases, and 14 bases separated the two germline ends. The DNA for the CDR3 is TGTGCCAGCAGCTTGGGGCGGGAACGGTCAGATACGCAGTATTTT. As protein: CASSLGRERSDTQYF.

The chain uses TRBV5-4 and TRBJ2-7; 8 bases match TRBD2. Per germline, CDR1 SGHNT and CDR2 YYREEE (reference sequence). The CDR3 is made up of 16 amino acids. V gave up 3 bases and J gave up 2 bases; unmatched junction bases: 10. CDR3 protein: CASSSYRGGDAYEQYF. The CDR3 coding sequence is TGTGCCAGCAGCTCATACCGGGGGGGGGACGCCTACGAGCAGTACTTC.

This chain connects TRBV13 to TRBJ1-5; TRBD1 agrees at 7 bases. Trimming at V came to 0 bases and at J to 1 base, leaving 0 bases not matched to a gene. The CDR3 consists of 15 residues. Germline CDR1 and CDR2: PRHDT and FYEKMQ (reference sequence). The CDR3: CASSLGGQSNQPQHF. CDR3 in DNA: TGTGCCAGCAGCTTAGGGGGACAGAGCAATCAGCCCCAGCATTTT.

The CDR3 DNA is TGTGCCACCAGCAGAGATCCGGGGAGCTCCTACGAGCAGTACTTC. It encodes CATSRDPGSSYEQYF. V is TRBV15 and J is TRBJ2-7; D possibly corresponds to TRBD2 (5 bases). The CDR3 has 15 amino acids. Germline CDR1 LNHNV, CDR2 YYDKDF (reference sequence). V was shortened by 0 bases and J by 0 bases, with 9 bases between the two germline ends.

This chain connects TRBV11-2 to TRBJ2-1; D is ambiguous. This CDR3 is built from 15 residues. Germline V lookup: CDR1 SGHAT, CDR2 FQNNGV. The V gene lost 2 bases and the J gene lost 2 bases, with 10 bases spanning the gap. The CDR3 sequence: CASSLRVSTYNEQFF. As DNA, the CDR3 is TGTGCCAGCAGCTTACGGGTTAGCACCTACAATGAGCAGTTCTTC.